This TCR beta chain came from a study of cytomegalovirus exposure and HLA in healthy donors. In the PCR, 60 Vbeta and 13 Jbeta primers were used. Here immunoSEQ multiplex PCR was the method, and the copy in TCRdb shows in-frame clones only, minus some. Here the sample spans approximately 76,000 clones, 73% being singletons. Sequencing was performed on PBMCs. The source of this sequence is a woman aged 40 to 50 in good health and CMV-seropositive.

CDR3 loop: CASSAGTTYNEQFF. In DNA, the CDR3 is TGTGCCAGCAGCGCCGGGACAACCTACAATGAGCAGTTCTTC. The genes are TRBV9 and TRBJ2-1; maybe TRBD1 (6 bases). The germline V and J ends were trimmed by 3 bases and 2 bases, with 9 bases remaining between them. Germline V CDR1 and CDR2: SGDLS, YYNGEE. CDR3 length equals 14 residues.